This TCR beta chain was captured by sequencing in a study of T cell clones after liver transplantation. Study-level background: TCRbeta sequencing after a pre-transplant mixed lymphocyte reaction identified graft-donor-reactive clones, later tracked in post-transplant blood. Until 12-24 months post-transplant, subjects got standard immunosuppression and no induction.

TCRdb's table, derived via immunoSEQ multiplex PCR, lists solely in-frame clones and lacks some. Counted here are roughly 56,000 clones, more than 65% occurring once; the ten biggest clones make up 9.5% to 10%. The CDR3 is made up of 12 amino acids. The germline CDR1 and CDR2 sequences are SNHLY and FYNNEI. Trimming took 5 bases from V and 1 from J, leaving 4 bases between them. The sequence derives from a human patient who received a liver transplant. Some T cells may possibly be graft donor cells. The sequencing used CD4+ T cells from blood, collected around 4.5 years after liver transplant. This rearrangement joins TRBV2 to TRBJ2-3, with D unresolved. Here the CDR3 reads CASSLGTDTQYF. Here the CDR3 DNA reads TGTGCCAGCAGTCTTGGCACAGATACGCAGTATTTT.